This TCR beta chain was documented in a study of blood T cell repertoires in COVID-19. Whole-study context: The origin of the acute and convalescent COVID-19 samples was the United States, Italy and Spain.

Libraries were prepared by immunoSEQ multiplex PCR; TCRdb keeps only in-frame clonotypes and omits some of them. Counted here are some 49,000 clones, approximately 80% occurring once; the ten biggest clones make up more than 20%. V gave up 4 bases and J gave up 5 bases, with 11 bases separating them. The CDR3 is 14 residues long. Germline V gene data show CDR1 as LGHDT and CDR2 as YNNKEL (reference sequence). Sequences were obtained from peripheral blood. The chain employs TRBV3-1 (or the pseudogene TRBV3-2) and TRBJ2-2, with a weak D call TRBD2 (6 bases). This TCR derives from a woman over 75 with COVID-19, enrolled during active disease. CDR3 amino acids: CASSPDRGTGELFF. In DNA form, the CDR3 reads TGTGCCAGCAGCCCCGATCGGGGGACCGGGGAGCTGTTTTTT.